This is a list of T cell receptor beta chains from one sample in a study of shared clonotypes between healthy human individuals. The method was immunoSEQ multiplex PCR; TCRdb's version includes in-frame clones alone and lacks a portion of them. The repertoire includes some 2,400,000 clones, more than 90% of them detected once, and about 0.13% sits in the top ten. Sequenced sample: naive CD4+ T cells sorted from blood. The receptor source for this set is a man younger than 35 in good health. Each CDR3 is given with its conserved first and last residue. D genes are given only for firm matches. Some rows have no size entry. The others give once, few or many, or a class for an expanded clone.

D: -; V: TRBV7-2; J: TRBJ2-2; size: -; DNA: TGTGCCAGCAGCCTCCGAGGCGGGACAGAATGGAACACCGGGGAGCTGTTTTTT; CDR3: CASSLRGGTEWNTGELFF
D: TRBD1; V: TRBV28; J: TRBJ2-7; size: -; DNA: TGTGCCAGCAGTTTAAAGACAGGGGGTTCCGACGAGCAGTACTTC; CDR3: CASSLKTGGSDEQYF
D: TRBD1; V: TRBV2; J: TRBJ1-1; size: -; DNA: TGTGCCAGCAGTGATCACAGGGGGCTGAACACTGAAGCTTTCTTT; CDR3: CASSDHRGLNTEAFF
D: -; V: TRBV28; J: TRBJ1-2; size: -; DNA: TGTGCCAGCAGTCCGAGGGGAAAGCCTAACTATGGCTACACCTTC; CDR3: CASSPRGKPNYGYTF
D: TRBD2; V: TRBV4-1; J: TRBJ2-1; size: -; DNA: TGCGCCAGCAGCCAGGGGACTAGCGCCTCCTACAATGAGCAGTTCTTC; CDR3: CASSQGTSASYNEQFF
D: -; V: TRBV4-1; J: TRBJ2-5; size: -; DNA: TGCGCCAGCAGCCAAGATAAGGTAGCAACGGGCCAAGAGACCCAGTACTTC; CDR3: CASSQDKVATGQETQYF
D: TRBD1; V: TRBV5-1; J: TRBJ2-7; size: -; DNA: TGCGCCAGCAGCTTGGGGGACAGGAGCTACGAGCAGTACTTC; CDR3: CASSLGDRSYEQYF
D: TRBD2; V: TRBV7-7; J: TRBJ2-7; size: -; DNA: TGTGCTAGCAGCCAGGGACTAGCGGGTTTCTACGAGCAGTACTTC; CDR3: CASSQGLAGFYEQYF
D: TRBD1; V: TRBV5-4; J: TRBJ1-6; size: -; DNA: TGTGCCAGCTTTCCAGGGGGGACGGGCTATAATTCACCCCTCCACTTT; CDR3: CASFPGGTGYNSPLHF
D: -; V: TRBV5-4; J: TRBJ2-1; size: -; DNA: TGTGCCAGCAGCTTGGATTACGGAGTATCCTACAATGAGCAGTTCTTC; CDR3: CASSLDYGVSYNEQFF
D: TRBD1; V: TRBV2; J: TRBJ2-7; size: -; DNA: TGTGCCAGCAGGGGTGGGACAGGGTACGAGCAGTACTTC; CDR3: CASRGGTGYEQYF
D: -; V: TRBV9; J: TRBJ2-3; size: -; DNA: TGTGCCAGCACCCAAGCTCCCGCTAGCACAGATACGCAGTATTTT; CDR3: CASTQAPASTDTQYF
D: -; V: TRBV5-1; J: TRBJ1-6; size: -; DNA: TGCGCCAGCAGCTTGGAAGACGGAGCCTCGCCCCTCCACTTT; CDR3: CASSLEDGASPLHF
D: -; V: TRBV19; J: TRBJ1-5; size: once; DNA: TGTGCCAGTAGTATAGACAGCCGGAATCAGCCCCAGCATTTT; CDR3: CASSIDSRNQPQHF
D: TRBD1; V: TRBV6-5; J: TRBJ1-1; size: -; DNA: TGTGCCAGCAGCCTAGACAGGGGAGAAGCTTTCTTT; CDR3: CASSLDRGEAFF
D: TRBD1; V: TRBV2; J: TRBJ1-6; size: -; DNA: TGTGCCAGCAGACAGGGGGCCCCCTCTTATAATTCACCCCTCCACTTT; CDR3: CASRQGAPSYNSPLHF
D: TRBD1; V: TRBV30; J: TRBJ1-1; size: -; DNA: TGTGCCTGGAGGAAACCCTATCAGGGGGGGCGAAACACTGAAGCTTTCTTT; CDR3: CAWRKPYQGGRNTEAFF
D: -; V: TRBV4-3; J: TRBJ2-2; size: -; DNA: TGCGCCAGCAGCCAGTCGATATCTAGGGCGAACACCGGGGAGCTGTTTTTT; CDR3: CASSQSISRANTGELFF
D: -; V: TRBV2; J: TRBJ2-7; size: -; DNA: TGTGCCAGCAGTGTAGTCGGGGAGCAGTACTTC; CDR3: CASSVVGEQYF
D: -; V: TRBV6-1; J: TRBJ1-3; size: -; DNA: TGTGCCAGCAGGGCGGGGGGCTCTGGAAACACCATATATTTT; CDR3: CASRAGGSGNTIYF
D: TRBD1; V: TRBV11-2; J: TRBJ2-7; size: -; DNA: TGTGCCAGCAGCCCCCTGACAGGGGGCTATTACGAGCAGTACTTC; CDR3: CASSPLTGGYYEQYF
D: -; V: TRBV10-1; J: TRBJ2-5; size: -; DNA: TGCGCCAGCAGTGAGTCGAGGACGGAGACCCAGTACTTC; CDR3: CASSESRTETQYF
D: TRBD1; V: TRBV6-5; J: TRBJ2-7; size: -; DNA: TGTGCCAGCAGTTACTCGACAGGGGGTTCCTACGAGCAGTACTTC; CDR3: CASSYSTGGSYEQYF
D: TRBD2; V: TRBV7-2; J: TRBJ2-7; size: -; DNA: TGTGCCAGCAGTCCCGTAGCGGGGCGCGAGCAGTACTTC; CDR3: CASSPVAGREQYF
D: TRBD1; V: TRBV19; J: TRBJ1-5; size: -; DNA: TGTGCCAGTACCGGACAGGGGGCTCAGCCCCAGCATTTT; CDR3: CASTGQGAQPQHF
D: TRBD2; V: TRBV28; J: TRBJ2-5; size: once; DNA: TGTGCCAGCAGTTTAGCGTTAGGGAGGGAGGAGACCCAGTACTTC; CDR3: CASSLALGREETQYF
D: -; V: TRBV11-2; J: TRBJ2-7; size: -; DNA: TGTGCCAGCAGCTTAGAAGCCCGCTCCTACGAGCAGTACTTC; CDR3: CASSLEARSYEQYF
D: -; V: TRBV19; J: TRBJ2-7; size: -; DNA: TGTGCCAGTAAGCCCCTTAGGGGGGGAGAGGACGAGCAGTACTTC; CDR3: CASKPLRGGEDEQYF
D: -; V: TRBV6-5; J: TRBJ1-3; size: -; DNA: TGTGCCAGCAGGCCCTCGGGGAGCTCTGGAAACACCATATATTTT; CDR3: CASRPSGSSGNTIYF
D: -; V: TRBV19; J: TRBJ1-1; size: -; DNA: TGTGCCAGTAGTACCCGCCTCTTAGGCGCCACTGAAGCTTTCTTT; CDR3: CASSTRLLGATEAFF
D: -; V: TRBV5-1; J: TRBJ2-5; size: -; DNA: TGCGCCAGCAGCTTGGAAGGCCCCCCTAGGGAGACCCAGTACTTC; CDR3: CASSLEGPPRETQYF
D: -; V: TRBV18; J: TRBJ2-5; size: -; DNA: TGTGCCAGCTCACCCCCCAACCAAGAGACCCAGTACTTC; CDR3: CASSPPNQETQYF
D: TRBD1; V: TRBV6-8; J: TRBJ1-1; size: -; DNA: TGTGCCAAAATCCAGACAGGGGGGAACACTGAAGCTTTCTTT; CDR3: CAKIQTGGNTEAFF
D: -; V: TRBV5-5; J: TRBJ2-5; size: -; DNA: TGTGCCAGCAGCTCGTCGCGGGCCGGCCAAGAGACCCAGTACTTC; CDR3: CASSSSRAGQETQYF
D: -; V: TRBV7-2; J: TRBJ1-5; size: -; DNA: TGTGCCAGCAGCTTCCGGGACAGCAATCAGCCCCAGCATTTT; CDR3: CASSFRDSNQPQHF
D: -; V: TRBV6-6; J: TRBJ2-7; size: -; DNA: TGTGCCAGCAACCAAAGAGGTTCTGAATACGAGCAGTACTTC; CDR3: CASNQRGSEYEQYF
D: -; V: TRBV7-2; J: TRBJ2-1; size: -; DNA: TGTGCCAGCAGCTTACCTCCAGGGGCGACCTACAATGAGCAGTTCTTC; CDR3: CASSLPPGATYNEQFF
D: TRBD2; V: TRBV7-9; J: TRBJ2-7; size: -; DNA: TGTGCCTGGGGGACTAGCGGGGTCGACGAGCAGTACTTC; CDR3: CAWGTSGVDEQYF
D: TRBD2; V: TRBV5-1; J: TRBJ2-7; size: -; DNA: TGCGCCAGCAGCTTGGGTGCGGGGGACCTCTACGAGCAGTACTTC; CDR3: CASSLGAGDLYEQYF
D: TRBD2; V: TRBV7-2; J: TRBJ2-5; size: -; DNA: TGTGCCAGCAGCTTAGACAGGACTAGCGGGGGGGCCCGGAGGGAGACCCAGTACTTC; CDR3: CASSLDRTSGGARRETQYF
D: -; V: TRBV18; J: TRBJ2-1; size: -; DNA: TGTGCCAGCTCAGGGGAGGTCTTC; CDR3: CASSGEVF
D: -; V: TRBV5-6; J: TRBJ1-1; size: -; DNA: TGTGCCAGCAGCTTCAGACAGGCCATGTACTCCACTGAAGCTTTCTTT; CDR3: CASSFRQAMYSTEAFF
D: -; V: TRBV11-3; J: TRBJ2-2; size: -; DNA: TGTGCCAGTGCAGGGTTGAGCGGGGAGCTGTTTTTT; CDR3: CASAGLSGELFF
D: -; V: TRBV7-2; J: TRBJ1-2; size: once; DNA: TGTGCCAGCAGCTCCAACGGCGGGGGGTATGGCTACACCTTC; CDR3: CASSSNGGGYGYTF
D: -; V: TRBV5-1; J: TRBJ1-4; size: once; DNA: TGCGCCAGCAGCTTGGAAGGGTTCGCTAATGAAAAACTGTTTTTT; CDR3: CASSLEGFANEKLFF
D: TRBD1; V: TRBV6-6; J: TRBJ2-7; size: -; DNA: TGTGCCAGCAGTTACTCCGGGACAGGGGACTACGAGCAGTACTTC; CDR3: CASSYSGTGDYEQYF
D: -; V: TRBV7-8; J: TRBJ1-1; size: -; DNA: TGTGCCAGCAGCTTAGGGGGGGCAAGAGGGGCCAACACTGAAGCTTTCTTT; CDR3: CASSLGGARGANTEAFF
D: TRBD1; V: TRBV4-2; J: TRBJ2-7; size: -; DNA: TGTGCCAGCAGCCAGGGCGGACAGGGGGCTTTTGAGCAGTACTTC; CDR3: CASSQGGQGAFEQYF
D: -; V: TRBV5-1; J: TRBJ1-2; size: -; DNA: TGCGCCAGCAGCTTGGACCCACAGACAAAGAACTATGGCTACACCTTC; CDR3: CASSLDPQTKNYGYTF
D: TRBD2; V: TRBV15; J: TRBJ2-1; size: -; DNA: TGTGCCACCCAGGGGTCCGGGAGGGGGAATGAGCAGTTCTTC; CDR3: CATQGSGRGNEQFF
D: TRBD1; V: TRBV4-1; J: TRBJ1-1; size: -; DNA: TGCGCCAGCAGCCGACAGGGGGCTAACACTGAAGCTTTCTTT; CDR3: CASSRQGANTEAFF
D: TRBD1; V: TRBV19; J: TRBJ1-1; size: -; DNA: TGTGCCAGTAGAGTCGACAGGGCGAGCGCTGAAGCTTTCTTT; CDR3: CASRVDRASAEAFF
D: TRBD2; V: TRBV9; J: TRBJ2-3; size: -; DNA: TGTGCCAGCAGCGCACCGGGACTAGCGAGCGATACGCAGTATTTT; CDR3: CASSAPGLASDTQYF
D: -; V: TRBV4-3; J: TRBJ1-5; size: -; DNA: TGCGCCAGCAGCCAAGATACAACCTATAGCAATCAGCCCCAGCATTTT; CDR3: CASSQDTTYSNQPQHF
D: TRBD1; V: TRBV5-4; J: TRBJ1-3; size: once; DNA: TGTGCCAGCAGCAGCCGGGACAGGGCGCCGAACACCATATATTTT; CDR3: CASSSRDRAPNTIYF